This T cell receptor (beta chain) was captured by sequencing in a study of blood T cell repertoires in COVID-19. Whole-study context: Samples of COVID-19 (acute and convalescent) were obtained from the United States, Italy and Spain. Nucleic acid was either cDNA or gDNA, and it came from T cells, B-cell-depleted T cells, or PBMCs.

This CDR3 is built from 18 residues. Trimming cost V 3 bases and J 0 bases; bases outside gene matches: 8. The V gene's germline CDR1 is SGHRS and CDR2 YFSETQ. In the original processing: Estimation of nucleated cell counts relied on the amplification of reference gene primers. Profiling relied on immunoSEQ multiplex PCR, and the TCRdb table lists in-frame clones only, not all of them. V and J calls and clone size follow that table, whereas D and trimming were derived from the DNA. Of around 100,000 clones in the sample, about 90% were seen once. V and J are TRBV5-1 and TRBJ2-2, with 10 bases identical to TRBD2. This receptor was taken from a man aged 25-45 years in a cohort sampled during active COVID-19. Input material: peripheral blood. CDR3 DNA sequence: TGCGCCAGCAGCTCCACGGGACTAGCGAGAACGAACACCGGGGAGCTGTTTTTT. Encoded protein: CASSSTGLARTNTGELFF.